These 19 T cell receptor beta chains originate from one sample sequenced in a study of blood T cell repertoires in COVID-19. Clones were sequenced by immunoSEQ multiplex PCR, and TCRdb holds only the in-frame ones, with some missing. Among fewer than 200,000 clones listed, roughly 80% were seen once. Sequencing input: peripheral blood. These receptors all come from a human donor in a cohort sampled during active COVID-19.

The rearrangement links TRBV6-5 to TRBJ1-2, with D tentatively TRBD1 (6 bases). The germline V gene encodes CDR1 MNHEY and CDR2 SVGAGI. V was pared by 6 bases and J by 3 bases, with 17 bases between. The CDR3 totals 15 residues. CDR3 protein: CASRGGGRIYYGYTF. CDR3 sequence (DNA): TGTGCCAGCAGGGGAGGGGGGAGAATTTACTATGGCTACACCTTC.

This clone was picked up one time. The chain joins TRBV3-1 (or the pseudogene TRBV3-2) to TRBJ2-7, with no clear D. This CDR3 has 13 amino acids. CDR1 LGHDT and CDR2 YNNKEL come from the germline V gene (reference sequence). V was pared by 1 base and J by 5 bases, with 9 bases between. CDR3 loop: CASSQVRSDEQYF. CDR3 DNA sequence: TGTGCCAGCAGCCAAGTGCGGTCGGACGAGCAGTACTTC.

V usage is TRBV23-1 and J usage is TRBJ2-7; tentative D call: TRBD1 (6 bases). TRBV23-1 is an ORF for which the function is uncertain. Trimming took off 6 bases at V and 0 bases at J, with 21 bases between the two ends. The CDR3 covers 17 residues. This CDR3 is CASRLRNGQGSSYEQYF. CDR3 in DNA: TGCGCCAGCAGGCTCCGGAATGGCCAGGGGTCCTCCTACGAGCAGTACTTC.

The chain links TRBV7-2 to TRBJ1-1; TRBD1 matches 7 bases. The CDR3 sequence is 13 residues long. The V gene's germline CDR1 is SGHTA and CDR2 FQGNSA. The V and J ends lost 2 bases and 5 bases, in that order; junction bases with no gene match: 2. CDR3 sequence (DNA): TGTGCCAGCAGCTTAAGACAGGGAACTGAAGCTTTCTTT. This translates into CASSLRQGTEAFF.

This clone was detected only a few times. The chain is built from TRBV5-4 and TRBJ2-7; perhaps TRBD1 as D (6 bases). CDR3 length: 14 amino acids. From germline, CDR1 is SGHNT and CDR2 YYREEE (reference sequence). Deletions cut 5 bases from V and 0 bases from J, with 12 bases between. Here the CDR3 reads CASRRTAFSYEQYF. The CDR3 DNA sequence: TGTGCCAGCAGGCGGACAGCTTTCTCCTACGAGCAGTACTTC.

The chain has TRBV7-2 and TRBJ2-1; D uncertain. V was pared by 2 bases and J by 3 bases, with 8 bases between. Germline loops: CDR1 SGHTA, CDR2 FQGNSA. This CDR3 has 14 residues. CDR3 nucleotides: TGTGCCAGCAGCTTACTAGTCCTCTACAATGAGCAGTTCTTC. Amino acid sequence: CASSLLVLYNEQFF.

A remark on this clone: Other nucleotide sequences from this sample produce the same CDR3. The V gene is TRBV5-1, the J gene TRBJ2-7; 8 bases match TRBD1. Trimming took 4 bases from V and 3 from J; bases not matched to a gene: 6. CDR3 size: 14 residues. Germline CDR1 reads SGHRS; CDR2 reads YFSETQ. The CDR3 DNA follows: TGCGCCAGCAGCCCCGGACAGGGTGACTACGAGCAGTACTTC. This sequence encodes CASSPGQGDYEQYF.

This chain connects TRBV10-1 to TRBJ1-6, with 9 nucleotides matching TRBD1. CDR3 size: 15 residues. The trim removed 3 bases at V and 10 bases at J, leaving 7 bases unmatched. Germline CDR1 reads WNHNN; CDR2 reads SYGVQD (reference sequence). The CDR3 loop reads CASSEQGAHGSPLHF. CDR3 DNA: TGCGCCAGCAGTGAACAGGGGGCCCATGGGTCACCCCTCCACTTT.

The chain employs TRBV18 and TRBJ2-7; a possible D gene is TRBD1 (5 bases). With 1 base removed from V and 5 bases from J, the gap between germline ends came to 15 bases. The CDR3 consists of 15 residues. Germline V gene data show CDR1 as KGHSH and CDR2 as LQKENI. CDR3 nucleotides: TGTGCCAGCTCACCACTCCAGGGTTTTGTGGACGAGCAGTACTTC. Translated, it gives CASSPLQGFVDEQYF.

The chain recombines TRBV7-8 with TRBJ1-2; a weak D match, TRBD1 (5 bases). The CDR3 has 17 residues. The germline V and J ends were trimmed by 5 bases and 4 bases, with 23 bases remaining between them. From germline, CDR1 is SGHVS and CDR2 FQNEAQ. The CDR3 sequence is CASSPLRGVLNGYGYTF. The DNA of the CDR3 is TGTGCCAGCAGCCCTCTTCGGGGGGTTTTAAATGGCTATGGCTACACCTTC.

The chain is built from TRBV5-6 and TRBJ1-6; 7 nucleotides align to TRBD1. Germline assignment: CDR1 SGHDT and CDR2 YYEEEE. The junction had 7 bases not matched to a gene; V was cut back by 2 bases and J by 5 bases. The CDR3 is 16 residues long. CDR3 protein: CASSLGQGDHNSPLHF. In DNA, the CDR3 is TGTGCCAGCAGCTTAGGGCAGGGGGATCATAATTCACCCCTCCACTTT.

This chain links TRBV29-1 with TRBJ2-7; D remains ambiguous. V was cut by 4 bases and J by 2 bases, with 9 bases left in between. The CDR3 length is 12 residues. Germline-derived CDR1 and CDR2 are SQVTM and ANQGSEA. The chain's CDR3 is CSVAETPYEQYF. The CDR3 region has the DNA TGCAGCGTTGCGGAGACCCCCTACGAGCAGTACTTC.

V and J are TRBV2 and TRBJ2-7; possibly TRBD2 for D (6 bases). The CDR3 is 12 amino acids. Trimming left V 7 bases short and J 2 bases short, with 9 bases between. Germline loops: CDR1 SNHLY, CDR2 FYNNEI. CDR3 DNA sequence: TGTGCCAGCAAAAGGGAGGCCTACGAGCAGTACTTC. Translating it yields CASKREAYEQYF.

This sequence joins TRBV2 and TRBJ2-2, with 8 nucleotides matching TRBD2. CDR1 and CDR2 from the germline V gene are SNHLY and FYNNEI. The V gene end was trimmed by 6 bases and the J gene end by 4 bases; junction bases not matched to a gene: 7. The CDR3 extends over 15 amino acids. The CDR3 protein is CASRAGGLGTGELFF. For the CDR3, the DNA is TGTGCCAGCAGGGCGGGGGGTTTGGGCACCGGGGAGCTGTTTTTT. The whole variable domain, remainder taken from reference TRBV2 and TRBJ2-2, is EPEVTQTPSHQVTQMGQEVILRCVPISNHLYFYWYRQILGQKVEFLVSFYNNEISEKSEIFDDQFSVERPDGSNFTLKIRSTKLEDSAMYFCASRAGGLGTGELFFGEGSRLTVL.

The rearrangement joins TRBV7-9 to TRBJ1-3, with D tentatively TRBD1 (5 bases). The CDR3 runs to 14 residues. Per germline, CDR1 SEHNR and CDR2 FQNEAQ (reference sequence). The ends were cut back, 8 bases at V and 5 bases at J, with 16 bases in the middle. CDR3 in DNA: TGTGCCAGCCGGACAAGCTCCCCAAGAAACACCATATATTTT. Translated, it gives CASRTSSPRNTIYF.

The CDR3, as DNA: TGTGCCAGCACAGGGGGCGACTATGGCTACACCTTC. Amino acids: CASTGGDYGYTF. The chain carries TRBV6-5 and TRBJ1-2; 8 nucleotides match TRBD1. Trimming at V came to 7 bases and at J to 3 bases, leaving 1 base not matched to a gene. This CDR3 spans 12 amino acids. CDR1 and CDR2 (germline): MNHEY, SVGAGI.

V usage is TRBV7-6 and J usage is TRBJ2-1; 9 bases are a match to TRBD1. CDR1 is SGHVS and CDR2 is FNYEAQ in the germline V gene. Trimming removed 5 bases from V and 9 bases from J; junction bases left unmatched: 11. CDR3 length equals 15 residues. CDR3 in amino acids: CASSRPPGQGFEQFF. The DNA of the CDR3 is TGTGCCAGCAGCCGTCCCCCGGGACAGGGATTTGAGCAGTTCTTC.

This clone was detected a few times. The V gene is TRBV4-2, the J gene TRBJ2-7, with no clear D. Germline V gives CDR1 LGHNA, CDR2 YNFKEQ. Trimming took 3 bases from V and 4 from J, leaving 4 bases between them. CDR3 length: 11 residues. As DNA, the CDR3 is TGTGCCAGCAGCCAGGCTTACGAGCAGTACTTC. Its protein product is CASSQAYEQYF.

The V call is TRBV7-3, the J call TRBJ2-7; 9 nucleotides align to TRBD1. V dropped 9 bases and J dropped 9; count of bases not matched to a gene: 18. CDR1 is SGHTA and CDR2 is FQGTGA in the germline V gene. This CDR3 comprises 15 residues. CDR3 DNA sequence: TGTGCCAGGCCAGGGGGACAGGGTATCATTCAGGGGCAGTACTTC. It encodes CARPGGQGIIQGQYF.